Given below is one TCR beta chain in context. Its antigen is not known. These data belong to a study of CD8 T cells in ankylosing spondylitis. The V and J ends lost 7 bases and 6 bases, in that order; junction bases with no gene match: 8. Germline lookup yields CDR1 MNHEY and CDR2 SMNVEV (reference sequence). CDR3 length: 16 amino acids. The study's findings and limits: Ankylosing spondylitis blood appeared to be characterized by a TCR beta motif of eight highly homologous variants. Several of the motif variants were reported before in synovial fluid and blood from reactive arthritis.

In TCRdb, the 5' RACE reads were re-called with MiXCR into one record per CDR3 protein. The profile shows fewer than 750,000 distinct CDR3 sequences, 15% to 20% of them singletons. Input material: blood, either unsorted or a sorted T cell fraction (not recorded which). The chain joins TRBV27 to TRBJ2-1, with 14 bases matching TRBD2. The clonotype was recovered from a male donor with ankylosing spondylitis. The CDR3 DNA is TGTGCCAGCACCCGACTAGCGGGGGGGCCGGGCAATGAGCAGTTCTTC. It encodes CASTRLAGGPGNEQFF.